This T cell receptor (beta chain) was recovered during a study of blood T cell repertoires in COVID-19 (dated by TCRdb to about 2020). Background on the whole study: Collaborator samples came from the United States, Italy and Spain and covered acute and convalescent phases of COVID-19. The material from the prospective study consisted of cDNA or gDNA derived from T cells, B-cell-depleted T cells, or PBMCs. The dataset comprised deeply sampled blood TCRbeta repertoires from subjects exposed to, actively infected with, or recovered from COVID-19. The repertoires were made available in a free public database intended to serve as a resource for research on the immune response to SARS-CoV-2. Samples came from the ongoing ImmuneRACE study (first 160 participants) plus 1,254 subjects from 6 global collaborators. Nearly every sample came with metadata listing a de-identified subject ID, COVID-19 status, age in years and sex. Where available, HLA class I and class II types were taken from metadata supplied by the sample provider and were not determined by assay-based typing. Study-level results and caveats: The amount of clinical and demographic metadata varied by source and participant and was provided uncurated.

As regards this clone: The antigen this receptor binds is unknown. No per-base quality is available; no much larger clone lies one base away.

The immunoSEQ Assay, a bias-controlled multiplex PCR, was used to amplify TCRbeta CDR3 regions from genomic DNA. In the original analysis: Within the assay, amplification of reference gene primers was used to estimate how many nucleated cells each sample contained. To quantify the absolute abundance of each unique TCRbeta CDR3 rearrangement, sequence reads were collapsed and filtered. For each sample, productive Simpson clonality was calculated as the square root of Simpson's diversity index across productive rearrangements. Here the immuneACCESS table is served through TCRdb, limited to in-frame sequences with V and J called. Missing clones are a known gap in these copies; in checked studies unresolved V genes cover under half, and the rest lacks a known reason. The DNA gave D and trimming, while V, J and clone size come from that table. The sample includes tens of thousands of clones, with roughly three quarters observed a single time. Under 20% of the sample rests with the top ten.

The germline V gene (reference sequence) gives CDR1 as LNHDA and CDR2 as SQIVND. Spanning cysteine to phenylalanine, the CDR3 consists of 13 amino acids. Solely the CDR3 DNA is kept, with 39 bases framed from the first base. Clipping removes 7 bases from V and 11 bases from J, with 5 as the unmatched junction base count. Collaborating institutions collected whole blood in K2EDTA tubes following their own protocols. For TCRbeta analysis, collaborator samples were shipped as frozen whole blood, as isolated PBMCs, or as DNA extracted from either sample type. Sequenced input: peripheral blood. This sequence uses TRBV19 and TRBJ1-6; TRBD1 lines up with 10 middle nucleotides. This TCR came from a man in his 70s with acute or convalescent COVID-19. The CDR3 is CASKGQGRTPLHF. The DNA sequence reads TGTGCCAGTAAGGGACAGGGGAGGACACCCCTCCACTTT. With all but the CDR3 taken from the reference TRBV19 and TRBJ1-6 genes, the full variable domain is: DGGITQSPKYLFRKEGQNVTLSCEQNLNHDAMYWYRQDPGQGLRLIYYSQIVNDFQKGDIAEGYSVSREKKESFPLTVTSAQKNPTAFYLCASKGQGRTPLHFGNGTRLTVT.